Listed below are T cell receptor beta chains from one sample, sequenced in a study of post-analysis software for immune sequencing data. TCRdb reprocessed the PCR reads with MiXCR, giving one entry per CDR3 protein. Of 350,000 to 450,000 distinct CDR3 sequences listed, about 39% are singletons. Material: blood. The receptors stem from a girl aged 2 to 10 with multiple sclerosis. Each CDR3 is given with its conserved first and last residue. A D gene is named only where the DNA matches it firmly. The listing skips clone size in some rows; elsewhere it reads once, few, many or a size class.

clone size | J gene | CDR3 length | V gene | D gene | CDR3 protein | CDR3 DNA
NA | TRBJ2-7 | 13 | TRBV6-5 | NA | CASPRTHSYEQYF | TGTGCCAGCCCCCGGACCCATTCCTACGAGCAGTACTTC
few | TRBJ2-1 | 16 | TRBV6-5 | TRBD2 | CASSRAGKGSYNEQFF | TGTGCCAGCAGTCGAGCGGGAAAGGGATCTTACAATGAGCAGTTCTTC
NA | TRBJ1-6 | 15 | TRBV30 | NA | CAWSPRALRNSPLHF | TGTGCCTGGAGCCCGAGGGCGTTGCGGAATTCACCCCTCCACTTT
NA | TRBJ2-1 | 18 | TRBV5-1 | TRBD2 | CASSLRIRLAGVGNEQFF | TGCGCCAGCAGCTTGAGGATAAGACTAGCGGGAGTGGGGAATGAGCAGTTCTTC
NA | TRBJ1-4 | 15 | TRBV25-1 | TRBD1 | CASRTGGSTNEKLFF | TGTGCCAGCAGGACAGGGGGCTCGACTAATGAAAAACTGTTTTTT
few | TRBJ2-1 | 19 | TRBV20-1 | TRBD2 | CSAIQGGGARPSSYNEQFF | TGCAGTGCTATTCAGGGCGGGGGGGCCAGGCCGAGCTCCTACAATGAGCAGTTCTTC
few | TRBJ2-7 | 14 | TRBV7-3 | NA | CASSQSGDSYEQYF | TGTGCCAGCAGCCAATCAGGGGACTCCTACGAGCAGTACTTC
NA | TRBJ2-7 | 14 | TRBV10-2 | TRBD2 | CASSDPGGHYEQYF | TGCGCCAGCAGTGACCCGGGGGGGCACTACGAGCAGTACTTC
NA | TRBJ2-7 | 15 | TRBV5-6 | TRBD1 | CASSYRQGPSYEQYF | TGTGCCAGCAGCTATCGACAGGGCCCCTCCTACGAGCAGTACTTC
NA | TRBJ2-1 | 13 | TRBV20-1 | NA | CSARDRAPLEQFF | TGCAGTGCTAGAGATCGAGCCCCCCTTGAGCAGTTCTTC
NA | TRBJ1-1 | 15 | TRBV6-2/TRBV6-3 | NA | CASHRAGRGNTEAFF | TGTGCCAGCCATCGCGCGGGGAGGGGGAACACTGAAGCTTTCTTT
NA | TRBJ2-3 | 16 | TRBV7-2 | NA | CASSLYTGAGTDTQYF | TGTGCCAGCAGCTTATATACCGGGGCGGGCACAGATACGCAGTATTTT
NA | TRBJ1-2 | 13 | TRBV6-4 | TRBD1 | CASSRTGEDGYTF | TGTGCCAGCAGTCGGACAGGGGAGGATGGCTACACCTTC
few | TRBJ2-3 | 16 | TRBV11-2 | TRBD2 | CASSSWTSGSTDTQYF | TGTGCCAGCAGCTCCTGGACTAGCGGAAGCACAGATACGCAGTATTTT
NA | TRBJ1-2 | 14 | TRBV6-5 | NA | CASSRTATIYGYTF | TGTGCCAGCAGTAGGACAGCAACTATCTATGGCTACACCTTC
once | TRBJ2-4 | 14 | TRBV12-3/TRBV12-4 | TRBD1 | CASSTGVAKNIQYF | TGTGCCAGCAGTACAGGGGTAGCCAAAAACATTCAGTACTTC
NA | TRBJ2-5 | 13 | TRBV20-1 | TRBD2 | CSARTSGNSPQYF | TGCAGTGCTAGGACTAGCGGGAACTCGCCGCAGTACTTC
NA | TRBJ1-2 | 12 | TRBV20-1 | NA | CSAGGTGGGYTF | TGCAGTGCTGGTGGGACCGGTGGTGGCTACACCTTC